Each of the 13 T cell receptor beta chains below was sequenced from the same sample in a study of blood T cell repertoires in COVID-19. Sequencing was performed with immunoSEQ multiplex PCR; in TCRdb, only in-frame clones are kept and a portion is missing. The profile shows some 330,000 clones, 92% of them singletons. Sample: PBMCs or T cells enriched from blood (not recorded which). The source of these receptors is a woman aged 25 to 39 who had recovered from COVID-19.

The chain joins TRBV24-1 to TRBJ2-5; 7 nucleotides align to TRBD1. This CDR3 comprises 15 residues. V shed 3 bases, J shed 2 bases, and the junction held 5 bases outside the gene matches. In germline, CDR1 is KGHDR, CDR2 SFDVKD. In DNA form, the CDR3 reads TGTGCCACCAGTGATGCCGTGGGACAGCAAGAGACCCAGTACTTC. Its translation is CATSDAVGQQETQYF.

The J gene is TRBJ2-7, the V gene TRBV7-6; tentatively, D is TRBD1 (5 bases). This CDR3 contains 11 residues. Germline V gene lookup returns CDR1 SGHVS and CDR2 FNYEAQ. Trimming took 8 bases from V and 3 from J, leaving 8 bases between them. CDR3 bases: TGTGCCAGCGGTCAGGGCTACGAGCAGTACTTC. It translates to CASGQGYEQYF.

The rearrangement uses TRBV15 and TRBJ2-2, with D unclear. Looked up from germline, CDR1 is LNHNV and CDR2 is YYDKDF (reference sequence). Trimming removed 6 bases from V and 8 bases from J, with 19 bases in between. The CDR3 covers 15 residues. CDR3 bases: TGTGCCACCAGGTCGGCAGGTAGTTTACCGGGGGAGCTGTTTTTT. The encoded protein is CATRSAGSLPGELFF.

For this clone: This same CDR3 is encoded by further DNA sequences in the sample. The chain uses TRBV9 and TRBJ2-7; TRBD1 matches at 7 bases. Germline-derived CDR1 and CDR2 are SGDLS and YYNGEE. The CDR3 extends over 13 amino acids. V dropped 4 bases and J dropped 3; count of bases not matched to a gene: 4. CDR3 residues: CASSPRTGYEQYF. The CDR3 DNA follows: TGTGCCAGCAGCCCGCGGACAGGCTACGAGCAGTACTTC.

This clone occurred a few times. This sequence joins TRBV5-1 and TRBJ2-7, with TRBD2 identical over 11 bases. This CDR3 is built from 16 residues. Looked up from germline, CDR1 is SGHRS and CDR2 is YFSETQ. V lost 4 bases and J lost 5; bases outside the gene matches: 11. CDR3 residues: CASSPLPGLAGNEQYF. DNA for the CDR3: TGCGCCAGCAGCCCGCTGCCTGGACTAGCGGGTAACGAGCAGTACTTC.

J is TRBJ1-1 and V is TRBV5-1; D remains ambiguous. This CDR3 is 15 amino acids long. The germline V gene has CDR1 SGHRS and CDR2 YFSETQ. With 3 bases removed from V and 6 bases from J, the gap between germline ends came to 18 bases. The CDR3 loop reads CASSSGGIGKSEAFF. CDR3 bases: TGCGCCAGCAGCTCCGGAGGGATAGGGAAATCTGAAGCTTTCTTT. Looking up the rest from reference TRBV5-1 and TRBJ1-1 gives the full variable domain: KAGVTQTPRYLIKTRGQQVTLSCSPISGHRSVSWYQQTPGQGLQFLFEYFSETQRNKGNFPGRFSGRQFSNSRSEMNVSTLELGDSALYLCASSSGGIGKSEAFFGQGTRLTVV.

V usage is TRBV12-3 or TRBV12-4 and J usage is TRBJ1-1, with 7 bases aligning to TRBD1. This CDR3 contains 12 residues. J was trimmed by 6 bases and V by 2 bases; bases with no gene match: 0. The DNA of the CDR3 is TGTGCCAGCAGTTTACAGGGGGCTGAAGCTTTCTTT. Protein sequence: CASSLQGAEAFF.

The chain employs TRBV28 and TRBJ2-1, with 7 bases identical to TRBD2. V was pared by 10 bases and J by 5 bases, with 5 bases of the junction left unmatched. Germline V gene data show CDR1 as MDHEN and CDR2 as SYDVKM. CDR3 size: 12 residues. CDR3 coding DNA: TGTGCCACCCGGACTAGTAACAATGAGCAGTTCTTC. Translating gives CATRTSNNEQFF.

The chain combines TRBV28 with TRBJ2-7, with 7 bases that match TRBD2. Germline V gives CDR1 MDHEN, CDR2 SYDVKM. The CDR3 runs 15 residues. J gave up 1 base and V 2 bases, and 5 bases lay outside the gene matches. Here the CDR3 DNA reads TGTGCCAGCAGTTTAACGGGAGGACATTCCTACGAGCAGTACTTC. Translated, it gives CASSLTGGHSYEQYF. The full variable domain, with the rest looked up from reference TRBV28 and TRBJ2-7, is DVKVTQSSRYLVKRTGEKVFLECVQDMDHENMFWYRQDPGLGLRLIYFSYDVKMKEKGDIPEGYSVSREKKERFSLILESASTNQTSMYLCASSLTGGHSYEQYFGPGTRLTVT.

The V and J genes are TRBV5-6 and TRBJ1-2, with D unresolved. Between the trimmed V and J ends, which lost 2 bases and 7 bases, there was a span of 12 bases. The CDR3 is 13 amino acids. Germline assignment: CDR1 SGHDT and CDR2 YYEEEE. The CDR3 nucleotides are TGTGCCAGCAGCTTTTCCCAGGTTGGTGGCTACACCTTC. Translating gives CASSFSQVGGYTF.

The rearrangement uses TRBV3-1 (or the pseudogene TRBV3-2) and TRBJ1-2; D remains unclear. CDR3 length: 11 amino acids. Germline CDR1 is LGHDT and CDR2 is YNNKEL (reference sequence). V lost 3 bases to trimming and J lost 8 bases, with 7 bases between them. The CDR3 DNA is TGTGCCAGCAGCCATGCGCAAGGCTACACCTTC. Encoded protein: CASSHAQGYTF.

The CDR3, as DNA: TGTGCCAGCAGCTTCGTGGGGGGAGCCACTGAAGCTTTCTTT. This gives the protein CASSFVGGATEAFF. This chain connects TRBV7-2 to TRBJ1-1; D possibly corresponds to TRBD1 (5 bases). CDR1 is SGHTA and CDR2 is FQGNSA in the germline V gene. CDR3 length: 14 amino acids. Trimming took 3 bases from V and 4 from J, leaving 12 bases between them.

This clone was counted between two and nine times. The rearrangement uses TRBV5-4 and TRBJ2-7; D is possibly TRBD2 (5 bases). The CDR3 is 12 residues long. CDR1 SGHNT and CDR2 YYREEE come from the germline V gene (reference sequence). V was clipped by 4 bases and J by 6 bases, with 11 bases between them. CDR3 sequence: CASSARGAEQYF. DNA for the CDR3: TGTGCCAGCAGCGCTCGGGGTGCCGAGCAGTACTTC.